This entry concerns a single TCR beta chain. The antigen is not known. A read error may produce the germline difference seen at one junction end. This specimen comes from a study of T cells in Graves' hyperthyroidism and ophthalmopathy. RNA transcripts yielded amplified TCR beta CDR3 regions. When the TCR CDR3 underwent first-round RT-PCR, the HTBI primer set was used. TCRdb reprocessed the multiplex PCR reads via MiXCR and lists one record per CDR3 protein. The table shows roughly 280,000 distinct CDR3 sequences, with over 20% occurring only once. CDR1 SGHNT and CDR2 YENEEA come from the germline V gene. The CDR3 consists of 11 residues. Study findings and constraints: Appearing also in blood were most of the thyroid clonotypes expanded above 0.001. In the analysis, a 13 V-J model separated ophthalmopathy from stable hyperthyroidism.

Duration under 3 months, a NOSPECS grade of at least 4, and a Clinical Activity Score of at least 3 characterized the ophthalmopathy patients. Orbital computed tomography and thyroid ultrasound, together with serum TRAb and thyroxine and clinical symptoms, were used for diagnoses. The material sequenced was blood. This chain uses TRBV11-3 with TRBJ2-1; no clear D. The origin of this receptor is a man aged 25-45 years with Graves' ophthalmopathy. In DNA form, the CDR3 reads TGTGGCAGCAGCACCGTGGATGAGCAGTTCTTC. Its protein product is CGSSTVDEQFF.